This T cell receptor (beta chain) was documented in a study of blood T cell repertoires in COVID-19. Profiled with immunoSEQ multiplex PCR; TCRdb holds only in-frame clones, not every one. This sample yields around 100,000 clones, of which roughly 92% are seen a single time; 4.5% to 6% belongs to the top ten. CDR3 length: 12 amino acids. V lost 7 bases to trimming and J lost 3 bases, with 12 bases between them. Looked up from germline, CDR1 is SQVTM and CDR2 is ANQGSEA. This TCR derives from a man aged 70 or older with acute or convalescent COVID-19. The sequenced material came from peripheral blood. The chain recombines TRBV29-1 with TRBJ2-5; D gene uncertain. As DNA, the CDR3 is TGCAGCGCCTACCCGGAGAAAGAGACCCAGTACTTC. Translating gives CSAYPEKETQYF.